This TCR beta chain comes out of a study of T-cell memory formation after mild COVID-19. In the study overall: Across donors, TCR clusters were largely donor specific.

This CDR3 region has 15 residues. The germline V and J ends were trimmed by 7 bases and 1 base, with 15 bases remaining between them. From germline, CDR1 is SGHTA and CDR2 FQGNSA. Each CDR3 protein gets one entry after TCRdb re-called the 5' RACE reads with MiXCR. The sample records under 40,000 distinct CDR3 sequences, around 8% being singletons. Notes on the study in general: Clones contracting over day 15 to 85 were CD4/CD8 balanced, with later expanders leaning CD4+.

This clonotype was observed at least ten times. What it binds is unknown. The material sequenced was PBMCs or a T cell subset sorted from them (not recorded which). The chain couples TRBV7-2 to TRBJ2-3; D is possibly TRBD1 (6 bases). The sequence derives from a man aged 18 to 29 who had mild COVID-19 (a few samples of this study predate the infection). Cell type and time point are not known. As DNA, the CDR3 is TGTGCCAGCACTATTCCGGGACACCGCACAGATACGCAGTATTTT. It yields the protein CASTIPGHRTDTQYF.